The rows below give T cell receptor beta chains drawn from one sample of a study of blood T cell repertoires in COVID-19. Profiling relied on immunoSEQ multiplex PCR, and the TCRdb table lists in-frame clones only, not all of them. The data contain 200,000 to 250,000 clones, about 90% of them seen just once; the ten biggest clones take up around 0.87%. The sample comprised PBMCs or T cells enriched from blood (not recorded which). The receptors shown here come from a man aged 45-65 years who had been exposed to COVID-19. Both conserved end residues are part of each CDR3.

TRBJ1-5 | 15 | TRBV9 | CASRRQGISNQPQHF
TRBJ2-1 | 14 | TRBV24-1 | CATSDRDRFHEQFF
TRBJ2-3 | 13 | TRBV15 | CATTSGSRDTQYF
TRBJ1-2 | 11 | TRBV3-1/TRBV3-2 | CASSQTGGYTF
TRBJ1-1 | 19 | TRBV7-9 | CASRTFTDRTLRTPYEAFF
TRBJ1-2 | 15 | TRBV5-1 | CASSLVQAALNGYTF
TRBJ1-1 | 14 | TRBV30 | CAWSLQGLGTEAFF
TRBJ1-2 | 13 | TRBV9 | CASSVDAKYGYTF
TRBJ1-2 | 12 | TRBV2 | CASSGQVYGYTF
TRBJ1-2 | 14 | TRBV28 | CASSLQGTNYGYTF
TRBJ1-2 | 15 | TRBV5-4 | CASRTGTDFNYGYTF
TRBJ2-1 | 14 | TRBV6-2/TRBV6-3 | CASSLRGSYNEQFF
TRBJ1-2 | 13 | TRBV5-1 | CASSLDGEGGYTF
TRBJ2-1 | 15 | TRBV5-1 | CASSSGDWKYNEQFF
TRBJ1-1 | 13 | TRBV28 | CASSNREGTEAFF
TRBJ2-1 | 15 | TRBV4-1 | CASSRQGSLFHEQFF
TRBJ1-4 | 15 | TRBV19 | CASSPSGTGREKLFF
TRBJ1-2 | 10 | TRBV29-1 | CSVVGVGYTF
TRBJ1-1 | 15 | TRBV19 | CASSIVPGLNTEAFF
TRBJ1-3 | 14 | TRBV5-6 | CASSHDTTGNTIYF
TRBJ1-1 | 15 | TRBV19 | CASSTIPDMNTEAFF
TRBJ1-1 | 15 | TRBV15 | CATSRDRRGTTEAFF
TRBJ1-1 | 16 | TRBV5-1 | CASSLMGQGFGAEAFF
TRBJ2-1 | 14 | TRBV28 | CASSHTGGYNEQFF
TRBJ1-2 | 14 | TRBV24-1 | CATSGGQGFDGYTF
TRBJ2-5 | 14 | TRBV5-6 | CASSLPDRQETQYF
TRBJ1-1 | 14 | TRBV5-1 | CASSLGGVMDEAFF
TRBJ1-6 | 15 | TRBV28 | CASSLWTGTNSPLHF
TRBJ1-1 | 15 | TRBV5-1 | CASSFGGLVNTEAFF
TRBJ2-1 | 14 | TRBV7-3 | CASSLEVGYNEQFF
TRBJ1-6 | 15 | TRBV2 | CASTPRTSYNSPLHF
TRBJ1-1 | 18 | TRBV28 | CASRDLRTRDRLNTEAFF
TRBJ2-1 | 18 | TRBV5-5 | CASSLALGLAGSYNEQFF
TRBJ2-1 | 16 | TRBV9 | CASSVGVAGGPNEQFF
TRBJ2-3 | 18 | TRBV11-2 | CASSPAPEGRPTTDTQYF
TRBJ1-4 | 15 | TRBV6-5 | CASSYPQGVGEKLFF